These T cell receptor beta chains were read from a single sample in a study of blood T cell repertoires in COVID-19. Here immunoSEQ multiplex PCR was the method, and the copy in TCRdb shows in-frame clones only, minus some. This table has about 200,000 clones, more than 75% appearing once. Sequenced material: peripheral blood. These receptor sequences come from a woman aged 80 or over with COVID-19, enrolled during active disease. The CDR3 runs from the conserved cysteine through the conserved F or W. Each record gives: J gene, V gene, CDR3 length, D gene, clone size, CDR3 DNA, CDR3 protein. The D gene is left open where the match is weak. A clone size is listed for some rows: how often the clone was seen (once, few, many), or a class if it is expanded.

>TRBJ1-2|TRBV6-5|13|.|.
TGTGCCAGCAGTCGAGGACTGTCGACTCCCTACACCTTC
CASSRGLSTPYTF
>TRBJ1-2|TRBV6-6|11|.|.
TGTGCCAGTGAGGGAAACTATGGCTACACCTTC
CASEGNYGYTF
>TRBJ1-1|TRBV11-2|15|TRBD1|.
TGTGCCAGCAGCTTAGGGACAGGGCAGAGCACTGAAGCTTTCTTT
CASSLGTGQSTEAFF
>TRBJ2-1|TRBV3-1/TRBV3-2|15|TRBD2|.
TGTGCCAGCGGGCTAGCGGGAAAATCCTACAATGAGCAGTTCTTC
CASGLAGKSYNEQFF
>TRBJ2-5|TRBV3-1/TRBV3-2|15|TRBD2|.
TGTGCCAGCAATTACCCTAGCGGGAGTTGGGAGACCCAGTACTTC
CASNYPSGSWETQYF
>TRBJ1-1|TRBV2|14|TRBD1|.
TGTGCCAGCAGTGAAGCGGGACAGGGAATGGGGGCTTTCTTT
CASSEAGQGMGAFF
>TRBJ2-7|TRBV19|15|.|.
TGTGCCAGTAGAGAAAGACAGCTCCAGTCCTACGAGCAGTACTTC
CASRERQLQSYEQYF
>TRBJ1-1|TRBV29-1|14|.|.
TGCAGCGTTGGGTCACGAGGCTGGGACACTGAAGCTTTCTTT
CSVGSRGWDTEAFF
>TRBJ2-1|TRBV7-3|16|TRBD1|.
TGTGCCAGCAGCTTAACGTTCGGACAGGCCTACAATGAGCAGTTCTTC
CASSLTFGQAYNEQFF
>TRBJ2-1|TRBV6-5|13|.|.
TGTGCCAGCACCCCTTTTAAGCCCGATGAGCAGTTCTTC
CASTPFKPDEQFF
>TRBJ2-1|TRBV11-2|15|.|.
TGTGCCAGCAGCCCAGACTCGGGAGTAGCGCGTGAGCAGTTCTTC
CASSPDSGVAREQFF
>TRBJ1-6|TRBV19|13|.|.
TGTGCCAGTAGTTGGAACTACAATTCACCCCTCCACTTT
CASSWNYNSPLHF
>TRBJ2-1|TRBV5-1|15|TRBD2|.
TGCGCCAGCAGCTTGGAAGGAGGGAAACTAGCGGAACAGTTCTTC
CASSLEGGKLAEQFF
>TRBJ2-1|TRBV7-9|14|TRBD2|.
TGTGCCAGCAGCTTAGAACTAGCGTGGAATGAGCAGTTCTTC
CASSLELAWNEQFF
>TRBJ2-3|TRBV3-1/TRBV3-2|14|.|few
TGTGCCAGCAGCCTGTCGGACACCACAGATACGCAGTATTTT
CASSLSDTTDTQYF
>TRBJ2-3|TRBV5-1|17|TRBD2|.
TGCGCCAGCAGCTTGGCGGGACTAGCGGGAGGCACAGATACGCAGTATTTT
CASSLAGLAGGTDTQYF
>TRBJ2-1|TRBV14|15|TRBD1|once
TGTGCCAGCAGCAGACAGGGGACGGGTTACAATGAGCAGTTCTTC
CASSRQGTGYNEQFF
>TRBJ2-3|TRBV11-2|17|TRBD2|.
TGTGCCAGCAGCTTAGGGACTAGCGGGAGTTCCACAGATACGCAGTATTTT
CASSLGTSGSSTDTQYF
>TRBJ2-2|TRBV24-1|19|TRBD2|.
TGTGCCACCAGCGCAGGTCGACTAGCGGGAGGGTTGAACACCGGGGAGCTGTTTTTT
CATSAGRLAGGLNTGELFF